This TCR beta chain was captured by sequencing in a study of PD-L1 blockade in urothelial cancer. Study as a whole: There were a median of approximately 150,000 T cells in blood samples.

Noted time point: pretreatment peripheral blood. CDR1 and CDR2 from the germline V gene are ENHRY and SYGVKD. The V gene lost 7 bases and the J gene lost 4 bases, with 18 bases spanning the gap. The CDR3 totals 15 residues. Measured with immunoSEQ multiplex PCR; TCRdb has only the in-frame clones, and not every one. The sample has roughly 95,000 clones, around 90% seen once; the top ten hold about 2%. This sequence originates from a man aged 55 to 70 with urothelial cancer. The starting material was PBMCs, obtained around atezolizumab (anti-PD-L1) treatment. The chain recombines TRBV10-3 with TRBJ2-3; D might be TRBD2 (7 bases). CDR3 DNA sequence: TGTGCCATCACCCCCGGCGGGGGCCTCGCAGATACGCAGTATTTT. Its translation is CAITPGGGLADTQYF.